This T cell receptor (beta chain) is from a study of shared clonotypes between healthy human individuals. The wider study: CD4 naive cells filled three plates per donor, CD4 memory three, CD8 naive two and CD8 memory one. Findings and caveats of the study: Rarefaction showed sorted-subset sequencing was incomplete despite large depth. Clonotype sharing among donors, it was expected, would be affected by sequencing depth.

There were no recent acute infections or vaccinations among the donors, who were healthy HIV-negative adults. Of note for this clone: As yet, its antigen is unknown.

Repertoires were generated with immunoSEQ multiplex PCR, while TCRdb's copy carries only in-frame clones and drops some. The sample consists of roughly 2.5 million clones, more than 90% of them appearing once. This CDR3 spans 15 amino acids. V gave up 5 bases and J gave up 5 bases; unmatched junction bases: 9. Germline values: CDR1 SGHTA, CDR2 FQGNSA. The sample comprised naive CD4+ T cells sorted from blood. Subset given: CD45RA+ positively selected. This clonotype was sampled from a man aged 18 to 30 in good health. This chain links TRBV7-2 with TRBJ1-5; TRBD1 agrees at 7 bases. The CDR3 reads CASSATDRQDQPQHF. The CDR3 DNA follows: TGTGCCAGCAGCGCCACGGACAGGCAGGATCAGCCCCAGCATTTT.